This T cell receptor (beta chain) was captured in a study of beta chain features in type 1 diabetes. This clone appeared a few times. Its target is unknown. Expressed TCRB transcripts were sequenced after all isolated RNA was converted to cDNA. The table came from immunoSEQ multiplex PCR; TCRdb's copy has only in-frame clones and leaves some out. The sample has 150,000 to 190,000 clones; over 9% are singletons. Each of the CD4+ naive, central memory, regulatory and stem cell-like memory populations was sorted via CD45RO/CCR7/CD25/CD127/CD95/CD27. Overall study results and limits: Within each of all four CD4+ subsets, Type 1 diabetes patients had TCRB CDR3s that were moderately but significantly shorter.

V trimming: 0 bases; J trimming: 4 bases; junction bases outside the gene matches: 2. Germline V lookup: CDR1 LNHNV, CDR2 YYDKDF (reference sequence). The CDR3 covers 15 residues. Sequenced: central memory CD4+ T cells from blood. The source of this sequence is a young man with type 1 diabetes. The V call is TRBV15, the J call TRBJ2-7; 11 nucleotides line up with TRBD2. CDR3 region: CATSRDGTSGYEQYF. CDR3 nucleotide sequence: TGTGCCACCAGCAGAGACGGGACTAGCGGATACGAGCAGTACTTC.